These T cell receptor beta chains were read from a single sample in a study of human T cells and chemical hapten exposure. TCRdb fed the RACE reads into MiXCR, producing one record per CDR3 protein. The top ten hold less than 2% of the sample, which has 180,000 or so distinct CDR3 sequences, roughly 15% seen once. The sample in question was whole blood, obtained in connection with sensitization to the hapten diphenylcyclopropenone (DPC). The receptors were gathered from a young woman with alopecia areata. Some clones in this sample may be carry-over from other donors' samples. CDR3s include the opening cysteine and the closing phenylalanine or tryptophan. The order of the fields is clone size, V gene, D gene, J gene, CDR3 protein, CDR3 DNA. The D gene is left open where the match is weak. Some rows mark clone size as missing; the rest say once, few, many or name a class of expanded clone.

abundance: NA
v_gene: TRBV6-5
d_gene: NA
j_gene: TRBJ1-1
CDR3aa: CASSYSGVEAFF
CDR3nt: TGTGCCAGCAGTTACTCGGGGGTTGAAGCTTTCTTT

abundance: few
v_gene: TRBV9
d_gene: NA
j_gene: TRBJ1-3
CDR3aa: CASSLGWEEAGNTIYF
CDR3nt: TGTGCCAGCAGCCTTGGATGGGAGGAGGCTGGAAACACCATATATTTT

abundance: few
v_gene: TRBV9
d_gene: TRBD1
j_gene: TRBJ2-7
CDR3aa: CASSVLPGGDSTEQYF
CDR3nt: TGTGCCAGCAGCGTCCTCCCAGGGGGCGACTCTACGGAGCAGTACTTC

abundance: few
v_gene: TRBV6-2/TRBV6-3
d_gene: TRBD2
j_gene: TRBJ2-1
CDR3aa: CASSYRVAGFNEQFF
CDR3nt: TGTGCCAGCAGTTACCGGGTAGCGGGGTTTAATGAGCAGTTCTTC

abundance: NA
v_gene: TRBV28
d_gene: NA
j_gene: TRBJ1-1
CDR3aa: CASSLFGGRTEAFF
CDR3nt: TGTGCCAGCAGTTTATTCGGGGGAAGGACTGAAGCTTTCTTT

abundance: few
v_gene: TRBV5-1
d_gene: NA
j_gene: TRBJ2-3
CDR3aa: CASNEDANRRTDTQYF
CDR3nt: TGCGCCAGCAACGAGGACGCCAACCGTCGCACAGATACGCAGTATTTT

abundance: NA
v_gene: TRBV2
d_gene: NA
j_gene: TRBJ1-5
CDR3aa: CASSDSNQPQHF
CDR3nt: TGTGCCAGCAGTGATAGCAATCAGCCCCAGCATTTT

abundance: many
v_gene: TRBV20-1
d_gene: TRBD2
j_gene: TRBJ2-2
CDR3aa: CSARGLAATGELFF
CDR3nt: TGCAGTGCTAGGGGACTAGCGGCCACCGGGGAGCTGTTTTTT

abundance: many
v_gene: TRBV7-3
d_gene: NA
j_gene: TRBJ1-1
CDR3aa: CASSEGRGTEAFF
CDR3nt: TGTGCCAGCAGCGAAGGAAGAGGCACTGAAGCTTTCTTT

abundance: many
v_gene: TRBV12-3/TRBV12-4
d_gene: NA
j_gene: TRBJ2-2
CDR3aa: CASSSGLGANTGELFF
CDR3nt: TGTGCCAGCAGTTCAGGTCTGGGGGCGAACACCGGGGAGCTGTTTTTT

abundance: many
v_gene: TRBV29-1
d_gene: TRBD1
j_gene: TRBJ2-7
CDR3aa: CSVGDRTYEQYF
CDR3nt: TGCAGCGTTGGGGACAGAACCTACGAGCAGTACTTC

abundance: NA
v_gene: TRBV7-9
d_gene: TRBD1
j_gene: TRBJ2-1
CDR3aa: CASSLVDGTGIYNEQFF
CDR3nt: TGTGCCAGCAGCTTAGTGGATGGGACAGGGATATACAATGAGCAGTTCTTC

abundance: NA
v_gene: TRBV6-1
d_gene: NA
j_gene: TRBJ1-4
CDR3aa: CPSGGGSNEKLFF
CDR3nt: TGTCCTTCAGGCGGGGGATCTAATGAAAAACTGTTTTTT

abundance: few
v_gene: TRBV9
d_gene: NA
j_gene: TRBJ2-2
CDR3aa: CASSVVEGTGELFF
CDR3nt: TGTGCCAGCAGCGTAGTCGAGGGTACCGGGGAGCTGTTTTTT

abundance: NA
v_gene: TRBV6-5
d_gene: TRBD1
j_gene: TRBJ2-7
CDR3aa: CASSYPGQGADEQYF
CDR3nt: TGTGCCAGCAGTTACCCGGGACAGGGGGCTGACGAGCAGTACTTC